Each of the 28 T cell receptor beta chains below was sequenced from the same sample in a study of blood T cell repertoires in COVID-19. Produced via immunoSEQ multiplex PCR; TCRdb's table is partial and in-frame only. The data contain around 130,000 clones, around 79% of them singletons. Sequenced sample: peripheral blood. These receptors originate from a man older than 75 with acute or convalescent COVID-19.

The V and J genes are TRBV6-6 and TRBJ2-3; 7 positions match TRBD1. The ends lost 5 bases at V and 2 bases at J; junction bases unmatched: 10. Looked up from germline, CDR1 is MNHNY and CDR2 is SVGAGI (reference sequence). The CDR3 loop spans 16 amino acids. DNA of the CDR3: TGTGCCAGCAGTCGTAACAGGGGTACCTCCACAGATACGCAGTATTTT. This translates into CASSRNRGTSTDTQYF.

The chain recombines TRBV7-9 with TRBJ2-1, with 9 bases matching TRBD1. This CDR3 region has 15 residues. V shed 5 bases, J shed 8 bases, and the junction held 10 bases outside the gene matches. CDR1 is SEHNR and CDR2 is FQNEAQ in the germline V gene (reference sequence). The DNA of the CDR3 is TGTGCCAGCAGCGACCGGGACAGGGTTTTCGATGAGCAGTTCTTC. As protein: CASSDRDRVFDEQFF.

J is TRBJ2-3 and V is TRBV7-9; 7 bases map to TRBD2. CDR1 and CDR2 (germline): SEHNR, FQNEAQ (reference sequence). The CDR3 length is 14 residues. V was clipped by 5 bases and J by 4 bases; unmatched bases: 6. The CDR3 nucleotides read TGTGCCAGCAGCATTGGACTAGATGCAGATACGCAGTATTTT. It codes for CASSIGLDADTQYF.

The chain links TRBV3-1 (or the pseudogene TRBV3-2) to TRBJ2-1; the match to TRBD2 covers 12 bases. CDR3 length: 19 amino acids. V lost 4 bases, J lost 4 bases, and 14 bases stayed unmatched. CDR1 LGHDT and CDR2 YNNKEL come from the germline V gene (reference sequence). CDR3 sequence reads: CASSRSRLAGGESYNEQFF. The CDR3, as DNA: TGTGCCAGCAGCCGATCGAGGCTAGCGGGGGGGGAATCTTACAATGAGCAGTTCTTC.

This chain connects TRBV3-1 (or the pseudogene TRBV3-2) to TRBJ2-7; no definite D call. Trimming stripped 5 bases from V and 0 bases from J, with 14 bases between. The CDR3 length is 15 residues. From germline, CDR1 is LGHDT and CDR2 YNNKEL (reference sequence). CDR3 loop: CASSCSVGRSYEQYF. CDR3 in DNA: TGTGCCAGCAGCTGTTCGGTGGGCCGCTCCTACGAGCAGTACTTC.

The J gene is TRBJ1-1, the V gene TRBV20-1; D uncertain. V dropped 7 bases and J dropped 8 bases, with 11 bases sitting between them. The CDR3 is 10 amino acids. Germline loops: CDR1 DFQATT, CDR2 SNEGSKA (reference sequence). The CDR3 DNA is TGCAGTGTCAAGATGGAGGAAGCTTTCTTT. Protein product: CSVKMEEAFF.

The CDR3 is CASSHSRQQYF. DNA for the CDR3: TGTGCCAGCAGTCATAGTCGCCAGCAGTACTTC. The chain recombines TRBV12-3 or TRBV12-4 with TRBJ2-7, with D uncertain. The germline V and J ends were trimmed by 5 bases and 8 bases, with 10 bases remaining between them. The CDR3 has 11 amino acids.

The chain recombines TRBV6-5 with TRBJ2-6, with unresolved D. Germline CDR1 and CDR2: MNHEY and SVGAGI. V lost 5 bases and J lost 3, with 11 bases in between. This CDR3 contains 15 residues. CDR3 residues: CASSLRQFGANVLTF. The CDR3 nucleotides are TGTGCCAGCAGTCTCCGACAATTTGGGGCCAACGTCCTGACTTTC.

This clone came up once. V gene TRBV15 combines with J gene TRBJ2-3; tentatively, D is TRBD1 (6 bases). Trimming left V 0 bases short and J 5 bases short, with 12 bases between. Germline V gene sequence: CDR1 LNHNV, CDR2 YYDKDF (reference sequence). The CDR3 contains 15 residues. The CDR3 nucleotides read TGTGCCACCAGCAGAGAAGGACAGCCCCTAGATACGCAGTATTTT. It codes for CATSREGQPLDTQYF.

The genes are TRBV7-9 and TRBJ2-3, with D perhaps TRBD2 (6 bases). Per germline, CDR1 SEHNR and CDR2 FQNEAQ (reference sequence). The CDR3 is made up of 18 amino acids. The germline V and J ends were trimmed by 3 bases and 1 base, with 20 bases remaining between them. The CDR3 DNA follows: TGTGCCAGCAGCTTGCCCCGGGACTTGCTTTTTGGCACAGATACGCAGTATTTT. Its protein is CASSLPRDLLFGTDTQYF.

The chain recombines TRBV12-3 or TRBV12-4 with TRBJ1-6, with unresolved D. The CDR3 is made up of 13 amino acids. Trimming took 5 bases from V and 7 from J, leaving 9 bases between them. The chain's CDR3 is CASSTIINSPLHF. In nucleotides, the CDR3 is TGTGCCAGCAGTACAATTATAAATTCACCCCTCCACTTT.

This clone appeared a few times. The J gene is TRBJ2-7, the V gene TRBV6-1; 11 nucleotides agree with TRBD1. The CDR3 is made up of 15 amino acids. J was trimmed by 7 bases and V by 7 bases; bases with no gene match: 12. The germline gives CDR1 MNHNS, CDR2 SASEGT. CDR3 residues: CASIKGTGGSGEQYF. DNA of the CDR3: TGTGCCAGCATCAAAGGGACAGGGGGATCAGGAGAGCAGTACTTC.

This sequence joins TRBV6-5 and TRBJ2-1; the match to TRBD1 covers 8 bases. V lost 2 bases to trimming and J lost 4 bases; unmatched junction nucleotides: 7. The CDR3 has 16 residues. CDR1 is MNHEY, CDR2 SVGAGI, per germline. In nucleotides, the CDR3 is TGTGCCAGCAGTTACGGGACAGGTTTTTTATACAATGAGCAGTTCTTC. Its translation is CASSYGTGFLYNEQFF.

The chain uses TRBV11-2 and TRBJ2-3; 12 bases agree with TRBD2. The V segment lost 2 bases and the J segment 2 bases; nucleotides outside the gene matches: 5. CDR3 size: 17 residues. The germline V gene has CDR1 SGHAT and CDR2 FQNNGV. CDR3 in DNA: TGTGCCAGCAGCTTATATACTAGCGGGGGGACCACAGATACGCAGTATTTT. It is translated as CASSLYTSGGTTDTQYF.

The chain combines TRBV7-6 with TRBJ2-3; no reliable D call. Germline assignment: CDR1 SGHVS and CDR2 FNYEAQ. This CDR3 is 15 amino acids long. V gave up 4 bases and J gave up 2 bases, with 13 bases separating them. CDR3 protein: CASSSSTELTDTQYF. The CDR3 DNA is TGTGCCAGCAGCTCGAGTACAGAGCTCACAGATACGCAGTATTTT. Full variable domain (outside the CDR3, taken from reference TRBV7-6 and TRBJ2-3): GAGVSQSPRYKVTKRGQDVALRCDPISGHVSLYWYRQALGQGPEFLTYFNYEAQQDKSGLPNDRFSAERPEGSISTLTIQRTEQRDSAMYRCASSSSTELTDTQYFGPGTRLTVL.

The chain links TRBV7-2 to TRBJ2-4; 8 bases are a match to TRBD2. J was trimmed by 9 bases and V by 4 bases; bases with no gene match: 11. The CDR3 loop spans 15 amino acids. Looked up from germline, CDR1 is SGHTA and CDR2 is FQGNSA. The CDR3 here is CASSSAGGQGGIQYF. DNA for the CDR3: TGTGCCAGCAGCTCCGCGGGGGGTCAGGGTGGCATTCAGTACTTC.

This clone was detected a few times. The chain recombines TRBV28 with TRBJ1-2; D may be TRBD1 (6 bases). The CDR3 length is 13 residues. The germline V gene has CDR1 MDHEN and CDR2 SYDVKM. V was pared by 6 bases and J by 5 bases, with 13 bases between. The CDR3 nucleotides are TGTGCCAGCAGGGAACAGGGAAGGTATGGCTACACCTTC. Protein sequence: CASREQGRYGYTF.

This chain links TRBV19 with TRBJ1-4, with a tentative D call TRBD1 (6 bases). Germline CDR1 and CDR2: LNHDA and SQIVND (reference sequence). The CDR3 sequence is 15 residues long. Trimming pared 6 bases from V and 5 bases from J, leaving 16 bases between. CDR3 sequence (DNA): TGTGCCAGTAGCCCGAGGACAGTGGAGAATGAAAAACTGTTTTTT. As protein: CASSPRTVENEKLFF.

V is TRBV10-3 and J is TRBJ2-5, with 7 bases fitting TRBD1. Germline trimming cut 3 bases from V and 2 bases from J; bases unmatched to any gene: 6. CDR3 size: 15 residues. Germline values: CDR1 ENHRY, CDR2 SYGVKD. CDR3 sequence reads: CAISDVGRGQETQYF. DNA of the CDR3: TGTGCCATCAGTGACGTGGGCAGGGGGCAAGAGACCCAGTACTTC.

The chain couples TRBV5-1 to TRBJ1-3, with 7 bases matching TRBD1. The CDR3 is 15 amino acids. Germline V gene sequence: CDR1 SGHRS, CDR2 YFSETQ. V shed 4 bases, J shed 2 bases, and the junction held 6 bases outside the gene matches. Here the CDR3 reads CASSPTGEPGNTIYF. The CDR3 DNA reads TGCGCCAGCAGCCCTACAGGGGAACCTGGAAACACCATATATTTT. Based on the CDR3 plus reference TRBV5-1 and TRBJ1-3, the full variable domain is KAGVTQTPRYLIKTRGQQVTLSCSPISGHRSVSWYQQTPGQGLQFLFEYFSETQRNKGNFPGRFSGRQFSNSRSEMNVSTLELGDSALYLCASSPTGEPGNTIYFGEGSWLTVV.

The chain uses TRBV11-2 and TRBJ1-2, with 8 positions matching TRBD1. The length of the CDR3 is 15 residues. The V gene end was trimmed by 0 bases and the J gene end by 3 bases; junction bases not matched to a gene: 3. The germline V gene encodes CDR1 SGHAT and CDR2 FQNNGV. DNA for the CDR3: TGTGCCAGCAGCTTAGACAGGGGGCGACACTATGGCTACACCTTC. Translating gives CASSLDRGRHYGYTF. Variable domain in full (rest from reference TRBV11-2 and TRBJ1-2): EAGVAQSPRYKIIEKRQSVAFWCNPISGHATLYWYQQILGQGPKLLIQFQNNGVVDDSQLPKDRFSAERLKGVDSTLKIQPAKLEDSAVYLCASSLDRGRHYGYTFGSGTRLTVV.

The V gene is TRBV4-1, the J gene TRBJ1-6; D is uncertain. The germline V and J ends were trimmed by 1 base and 7 bases, with 8 bases remaining between them. The CDR3 is made up of 14 amino acids. Germline V lookup: CDR1 MGHRA, CDR2 YSYEKL. CDR3 sequence (DNA): TGCGCCAGCAGCCAAGGATTCGGGAATTCACCCCTCCACTTT. It yields the protein CASSQGFGNSPLHF.

The J gene is TRBJ1-6, the V gene TRBV19, with 11 bases matching TRBD1. In germline, CDR1 is LNHDA, CDR2 SQIVND (reference sequence). The CDR3 spans 15 residues. The V and J ends lost 6 bases and 7 bases, in that order; junction bases with no gene match: 5. Written as DNA, the CDR3 is TGTGCCAGTAGAACCGGGACAGGGGGAAATTCACCCCTCCACTTT. Protein product: CASRTGTGGNSPLHF.

This clone was detected ten times or more. This chain links TRBV5-1 with TRBJ2-5; 7 bases agree with TRBD1. The CDR3 has 14 residues. Per germline, CDR1 SGHRS and CDR2 YFSETQ. V was clipped by 4 bases and J by 1 base; unmatched bases: 4. CDR3 DNA sequence: TGCGCCAGCAGCCCGGGACAGCCCCAAGAGACCCAGTACTTC. It translates to CASSPGQPQETQYF.

This clone was seen a handful of times. V gene TRBV3-1 (or the pseudogene TRBV3-2) combines with J gene TRBJ2-4, with D perhaps TRBD2 (5 bases). CDR1 and CDR2 (germline): LGHDT, YNNKEL (reference sequence). The length of the CDR3 is 15 residues. V was shortened by 2 bases and J by 0 bases, with 8 bases between the two germline ends. CDR3 sequence (DNA): TGTGCCAGCAGCCAATTTGGAGGAGCCAAAAACATTCAGTACTTC. Protein sequence: CASSQFGGAKNIQYF.

This clone occurred once. The chain couples TRBV2 to TRBJ1-2; 9 nucleotides line up with TRBD1. The germline CDR1 and CDR2 sequences are SNHLY and FYNNEI. CDR3 length equals 16 residues. With 6 bases clipped from V and 4 bases from J, the junction kept 12 bases outside the gene matches. The DNA for the CDR3 is TGTGCCAGCAGCGATCGAAGAACAGGGGGCACCTATGGCTACACCTTC. As protein: CASSDRRTGGTYGYTF.

V usage is TRBV25-1 and J usage is TRBJ2-3, with a tentative D call TRBD2 (6 bases). V lost 5 bases and J lost 0, with 18 bases in between. Looked up from germline, CDR1 is MGHDK and CDR2 is SYGVNS. This CDR3 is built from 17 residues. CDR3 DNA: TGTGCCAGCAGTCTCTCGCGGGGAGCGTTTAGCACAGATACGCAGTATTTT. Encoded protein: CASSLSRGAFSTDTQYF.

The genes are TRBV12-3 or TRBV12-4 and TRBJ1-2; D is uncertain. V lost 5 bases, J lost 4 bases, and 11 bases lay in between. The CDR3 contains 13 residues. Written as DNA, the CDR3 is TGTGCCAGCAGTCCCGGGGTCACCTATGGCTACACCTTC. The encoded protein is CASSPGVTYGYTF.